The next 20 T cell receptor beta chains were all read from a single sample in a study of T-cell memory formation after mild COVID-19 (dated by TCRdb to the early 2020s). Library preparation was by 5' RACE. Sequencing instrument: Illumina NovaSeq 6000. Through fastp at Q25 and MiXCR, TCRdb rebuilt clones from the public reads, retaining in-frame beta chains. Rows are combined by CDR3 protein, so each entry shows the most common genes and DNA. The sample has 200,000 to 300,000 distinct CDR3 sequences on record, 7.5% to 10% of them singletons. Roughly a fifth of the sample is held by the ten biggest clonotypes. Sequencing was done on a sample of PBMCs or a T cell subset sorted from them (not recorded which). These receptors came from a man younger than 35 who had mild COVID-19 (a few samples of this study predate the infection). The sample titles of this study are shuffled in the database, so cell type and time point are left out; the donor was told from shared clones.

The V and J genes are TRBV20-1 and TRBJ2-1; D may be TRBD2 (6 bases). This CDR3 is 16 amino acids long. Trimming cost V 3 bases and J 7 bases, with 22 bases left between them. Germline V CDR1 and CDR2: DFQATT, SNEGSKA (reference sequence). The CDR3 is CSASGSASTGGNEQFF. CDR3 in DNA: TGCAGTGCTAGCGGTTCAGCTAGCACCGGGGGAAATGAGCAGTTCTTC.

This clonotype showed up just a few times. Here the CDR3 reads CASSPWGLQETQYF. The DNA of the CDR3 is TGTGCCAGCAGCCCCTGGGGGCTACAAGAGACCCAGTACTTC. The genes are TRBV5-5 and TRBJ2-5, with a weak D call TRBD1 (6 bases). Germline V gives CDR1 SGHKS, CDR2 YYEKEE (reference sequence). The V gene lost 4 bases and the J gene lost 2 bases, with 12 bases spanning the gap. The CDR3 consists of 14 residues.

This clonotype was seen a handful of times. The CDR3, as DNA: TGTGCCAGCGCCCGGGGGCAAGAGACCCAGTACTTC. Translated: CASARGQETQYF. This chain joins TRBV3-1 and TRBJ2-5; weak D call: TRBD2 (6 bases). V dropped 8 bases and J dropped 2 bases, with 9 bases sitting between them. This CDR3 contains 12 residues. Germline V gene lookup returns CDR1 LGHDT and CDR2 YNNKEL (reference sequence).

The CDR3 spells CASSVGTRSSSPLHF. The CDR3 DNA is TGTGCCAGCAGCGTGGGCACGCGTAGTAGTTCACCCCTCCACTTT. The chain employs TRBV9 and TRBJ1-6, with D unresolved. V was clipped by 2 bases and J by 9 bases, with 15 bases between them. The CDR3 is 15 amino acids. CDR1 and CDR2 (germline): SGDLS, YYNGEE.

This clonotype occurred a few times. The V and J genes are TRBV3-1 and TRBJ2-5; D is unclear. The germline gives CDR1 LGHDT, CDR2 YNNKEL (reference sequence). The CDR3 runs 14 residues. Trimming removed 0 bases from V and 9 bases from J, with 14 bases in between. DNA for the CDR3: TGTGCCAGCAGCCAAGATCGTCCCCACCAGGCCCAGTACTTC. Residues: CASSQDRPHQAQYF.

The sample holds a few counts of this clonotype. The chain has TRBV7-9 and TRBJ2-3, with D possibly being TRBD2 (6 bases). Germline values: CDR1 SEHNR, CDR2 FQNEAQ (reference sequence). The length of the CDR3 is 15 residues. V gave up 5 bases and J gave up 2 bases, with 14 bases separating them. The CDR3 loop reads CASSVRGLITDTQYF. In DNA form, the CDR3 reads TGTGCCAGCAGCGTACGGGGACTCATCACAGATACGCAGTATTTT. Combining the CDR3 with reference TRBV7-9 and TRBJ2-3 gives the whole variable domain DTGVSQNPRHKITKRGQNVTFRCDPISEHNRLYWYRQTLGQGPEFLTYFQNEAQLEKSRLLSDRFSAERPKGSFSTLEIQRTEQGDSAMYLCASSVRGLITDTQYFGPGTRLTVL.

In its sample, this clonotype was seen many times. The chain recombines TRBV12-3 or TRBV12-4 with TRBJ1-3; the D is unclear. The CDR3 runs to 10 residues. The germline V and J ends were trimmed by 2 bases and 7 bases, with 0 bases remaining between them. CDR3: CASSLNTIYF. DNA of the CDR3: TGTGCCAGCAGTTTAAACACCATATATTTT.

Turning to this clonotype: A much more abundant neighbour one base away suggests this may be a read error. The CDR3 DNA is TGTGCCAGCAGCGCATCAGGATTAGGATCACCCATCCACTTT. It codes for CASSASGLGSPIHF. V and J are TRBV7-3 and TRBJ1-6, with no clear D. This CDR3 is built from 14 residues. Germline V CDR1 and CDR2: SGHTA, FQGTGA.

V usage is TRBV2 and J usage is TRBJ2-1, with D possibly matching TRBD2 (6 bases). The ends were cut back, 2 bases at V and 4 bases at J, with 12 bases in the middle. Germline CDR1 is SNHLY and CDR2 is FYNNEI. This CDR3 region has 15 residues. DNA for the CDR3: TGTGCCAGCAGTGAATTCGCGGGGACTTACAATGAGCAGTTCTTC. Protein product: CASSEFAGTYNEQFF.

The table lists this clonotype with many counts. The gene calls are TRBV12-3 or TRBV12-4 and TRBJ2-2; possibly TRBD2 for D (6 bases). Trimming took 6 bases from V and 4 from J, leaving 12 bases between them. The CDR3 totals 14 residues. Here the CDR3 DNA reads TGTGCCAGCAGGCGGGACTCTTCCACCGGGGAGCTGTTTTTT. Amino acid sequence: CASRRDSSTGELFF.

This clonotype has only a few counts. The J gene is TRBJ2-6, the V gene TRBV15, with 11 bases matching TRBD1. The length of the CDR3 is 17 residues. Germline lookup yields CDR1 LNHNV and CDR2 YYDKDF (reference sequence). The J segment lost 6 bases and the V segment lost 1 base, leaving 5 bases of the junction unmatched. CDR3 in amino acids: CATSRGTGGVVANVLTF. CDR3 nucleotide sequence: TGTGCCACCAGCAGAGGGACAGGGGGCGTCGTGGCCAACGTCCTGACTTTC.

This clonotype was found many times. The rearrangement links TRBV20-1 to TRBJ2-1; 8 bases map to TRBD2. With 7 bases clipped from V and 0 bases from J, the junction kept 8 bases outside the gene matches. This CDR3 is 15 amino acids long. CDR1 and CDR2 from the germline V gene are DFQATT and SNEGSKA (reference sequence). This CDR3 reads CSVRTSPSSYNEQFF. CDR3 DNA sequence: TGCAGTGTCAGGACTAGCCCGAGCTCCTACAATGAGCAGTTCTTC.

The rearrangement uses TRBV5-1 and TRBJ1-2; TRBD1 agrees at 9 bases. V lost 3 bases to trimming and J lost 8 bases; unmatched junction nucleotides: 11. This CDR3 is 15 amino acids long. Germline V gene data show CDR1 as SGHRS and CDR2 as YFSETQ. Here the CDR3 reads CASSSKTGQGSGYTF. The CDR3 bases are TGCGCCAGCAGCTCGAAGACGGGACAGGGTAGCGGCTACACCTTC.

This clonotype was detected only a few times. This sequence joins TRBV29-1 and TRBJ2-3, with D perhaps TRBD2 (7 bases). The CDR3 sequence is 15 residues long. Deletions cut 3 bases from V and 3 bases from J, with 16 bases between. CDR1 is SQVTM and CDR2 is ANQGSEA in the germline V gene. CDR3 residues: CSVDRPGGLTDTQYF. CDR3 sequence (DNA): TGCAGCGTTGACAGGCCGGGGGGCCTGACAGATACGCAGTATTTT.

This clonotype has more than one count but fewer than ten. The chain joins TRBV11-3 to TRBJ2-7, with TRBD1 identical over 10 bases. V shed 5 bases, J shed 6 bases, and the junction held 10 bases outside the gene matches. The CDR3 runs to 15 residues. CDR1 SGHNT and CDR2 YENEEA come from the germline V gene. The CDR3 nucleotides are TGTGCCAGCAGCCGCTCCGGGACAGGGGTTCGCGAGCAGTACGTC. Its translation is CASSRSGTGVREQYV.

This rearrangement joins TRBV4-3 to TRBJ2-7, with unresolved D. V dropped 0 bases and J dropped 1 base, with 10 bases sitting between them. The CDR3 sequence is 15 residues long. Germline V gene sequence: CDR1 LGHNA, CDR2 YSLEER. The CDR3 coding sequence is TGCGCCAGCAGCCAAGAATTCGACGGATCCTACGAGCAGTACTTC. Protein: CASSQEFDGSYEQYF.

This clonotype was observed at least ten times. This chain connects TRBV6-5 to TRBJ2-7; D gene uncertain. CDR1 MNHEY and CDR2 SVGAGI come from the germline V gene. Trimming left V 4 bases short and J 3 bases short, with 10 bases between. The CDR3 is 13 amino acids. CDR3 in DNA: TGTGCCAGCAGTTCAACAGATTACTACGAGCAGTACTTC. It translates to CASSSTDYYEQYF.

There are a few counts of this clonotype. V gene TRBV20-1 combines with J gene TRBJ2-2, with D perhaps matching TRBD1 (6 bases). Germline assignment: CDR1 DFQATT and CDR2 SNEGSKA (reference sequence). V was clipped by 5 bases and J by 5 bases, with 18 bases between them. This CDR3 spans 15 amino acids. CDR3 DNA sequence: TGCAGTGCTGTTGTGGGGGCGCAGGGTACCGGGGAGCTGTTTTTT. Its protein is CSAVVGAQGTGELFF.

The CDR3 sequence: CASSDSAGPYYEQYF. The CDR3 DNA follows: TGTGCCAGCAGCGATTCAGCGGGGCCCTACTACGAGCAGTACTTC. The chain links TRBV7-2 to TRBJ2-7; 7 nucleotides align to TRBD2. Germline CDR1 and CDR2: SGHTA and FQGNSA. This CDR3 region has 15 residues. V dropped 5 bases and J dropped 3; count of bases not matched to a gene: 10.

This clonotype was detected ten times or more. This chain links TRBV29-1 with TRBJ2-3, with a possible D match to TRBD1 (6 bases). The CDR3 runs to 13 residues. Germline values: CDR1 SQVTM, CDR2 ANQGSEA. V was pared by 0 bases and J by 6 bases, with 10 bases between. The CDR3 is CSVEDGGSDTQYF. For the CDR3, the DNA is TGCAGCGTTGAAGATGGGGGCTCGGATACGCAGTATTTT.